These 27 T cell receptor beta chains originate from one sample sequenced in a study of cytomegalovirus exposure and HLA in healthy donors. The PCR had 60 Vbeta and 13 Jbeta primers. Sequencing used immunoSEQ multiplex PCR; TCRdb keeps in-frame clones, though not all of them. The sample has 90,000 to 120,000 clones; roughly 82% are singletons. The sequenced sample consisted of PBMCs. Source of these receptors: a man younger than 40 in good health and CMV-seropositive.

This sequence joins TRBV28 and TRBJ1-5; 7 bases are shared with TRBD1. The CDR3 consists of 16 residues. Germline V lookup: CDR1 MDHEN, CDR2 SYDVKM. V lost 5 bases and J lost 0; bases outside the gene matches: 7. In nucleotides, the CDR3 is TGTGCCAGCAGTCTAGGACAGGCTTATAGCAATCAGCCCCAGCATTTT. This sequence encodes CASSLGQAYSNQPQHF. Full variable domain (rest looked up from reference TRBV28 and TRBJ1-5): DVKVTQSSRYLVKRTGEKVFLECVQDMDHENMFWYRQDPGLGLRLIYFSYDVKMKEKGDIPEGYSVSREKKERFSLILESASTNQTSMYLCASSLGQAYSNQPQHFGDGTRLSIL.

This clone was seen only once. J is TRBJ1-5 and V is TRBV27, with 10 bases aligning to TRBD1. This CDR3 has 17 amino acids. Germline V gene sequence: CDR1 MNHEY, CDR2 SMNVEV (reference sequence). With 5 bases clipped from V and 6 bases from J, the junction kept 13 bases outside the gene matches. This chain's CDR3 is CASSPRPGTGVGQPQHF. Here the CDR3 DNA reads TGTGCCAGCAGTCCGCGACCCGGGACAGGGGTAGGTCAGCCCCAGCATTTT.

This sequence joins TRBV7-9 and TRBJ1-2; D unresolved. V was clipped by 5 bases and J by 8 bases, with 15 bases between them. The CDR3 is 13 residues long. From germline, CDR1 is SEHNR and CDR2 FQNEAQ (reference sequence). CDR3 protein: CASSRGPDSGYTF. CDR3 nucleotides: TGTGCCAGCAGCCGCGGGCCCGACTCAGGCTACACCTTC.

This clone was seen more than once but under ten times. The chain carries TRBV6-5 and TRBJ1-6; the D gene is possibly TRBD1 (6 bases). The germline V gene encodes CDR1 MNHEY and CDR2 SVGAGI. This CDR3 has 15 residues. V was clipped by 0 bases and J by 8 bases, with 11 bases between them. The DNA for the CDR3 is TGTGCCAGCAGTTACTCGACACAGGGCTATTCACCCCTCCACTTT. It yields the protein CASSYSTQGYSPLHF.

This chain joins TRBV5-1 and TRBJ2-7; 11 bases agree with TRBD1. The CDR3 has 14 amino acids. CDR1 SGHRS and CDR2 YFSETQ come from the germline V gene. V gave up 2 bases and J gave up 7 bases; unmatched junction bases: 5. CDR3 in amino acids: CASSFGTGGGEQYF. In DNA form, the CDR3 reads TGCGCCAGCAGCTTCGGGACAGGGGGTGGGGAGCAGTACTTC. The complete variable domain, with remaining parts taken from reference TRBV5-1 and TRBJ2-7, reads KAGVTQTPRYLIKTRGQQVTLSCSPISGHRSVSWYQQTPGQGLQFLFEYFSETQRNKGNFPGRFSGRQFSNSRSEMNVSTLELGDSALYLCASSFGTGGGEQYFGPGTRLTVT.

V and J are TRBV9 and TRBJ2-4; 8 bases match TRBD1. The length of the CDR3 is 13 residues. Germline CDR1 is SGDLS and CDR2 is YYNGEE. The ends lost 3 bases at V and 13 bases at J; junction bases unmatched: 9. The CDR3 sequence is CASSAGQGRIQYF. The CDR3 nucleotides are TGTGCCAGCAGCGCTGGACAGGGCCGAATCCAGTACTTC.

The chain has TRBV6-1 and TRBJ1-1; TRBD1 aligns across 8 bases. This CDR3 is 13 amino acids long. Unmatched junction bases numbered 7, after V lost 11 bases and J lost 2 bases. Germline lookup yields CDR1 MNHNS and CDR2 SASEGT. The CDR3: CACRGTGNTEAFF. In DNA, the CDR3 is TGTGCCTGTCGGGGGACAGGCAACACTGAAGCTTTCTTT.

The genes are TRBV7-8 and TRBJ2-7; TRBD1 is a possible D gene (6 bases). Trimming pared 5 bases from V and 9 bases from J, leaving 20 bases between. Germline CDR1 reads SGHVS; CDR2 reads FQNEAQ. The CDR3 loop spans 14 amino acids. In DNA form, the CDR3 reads TGTGCCAGCAGCGCTTACCGGGACACAAGGGCGCAGTACTTC. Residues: CASSAYRDTRAQYF.

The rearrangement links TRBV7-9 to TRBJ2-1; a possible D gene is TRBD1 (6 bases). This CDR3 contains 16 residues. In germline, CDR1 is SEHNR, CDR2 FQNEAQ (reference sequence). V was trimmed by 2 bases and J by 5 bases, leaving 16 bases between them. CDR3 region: CASSLQQGKVNNEQFF. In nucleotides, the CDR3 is TGTGCCAGCAGCTTACAACAGGGCAAGGTCAACAATGAGCAGTTCTTC.

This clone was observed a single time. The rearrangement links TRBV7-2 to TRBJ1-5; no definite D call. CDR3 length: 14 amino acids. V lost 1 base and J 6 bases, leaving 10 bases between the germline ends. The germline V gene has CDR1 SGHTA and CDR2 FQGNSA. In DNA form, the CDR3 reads TGTGCCAGCAGCTTAGGGTCGGGAAGTCAGCCCCAGCATTTT. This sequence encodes CASSLGSGSQPQHF.

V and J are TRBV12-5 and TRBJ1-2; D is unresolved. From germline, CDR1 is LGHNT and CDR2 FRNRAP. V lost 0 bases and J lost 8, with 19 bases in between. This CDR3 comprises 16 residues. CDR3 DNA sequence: TGTGCTAGTGGTTTGGTTAGACGGCCTCGGGAGACGGGCTACACCTTC. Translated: CASGLVRRPRETGYTF. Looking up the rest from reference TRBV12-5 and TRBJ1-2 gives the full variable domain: DARVTQTPRHKVTEMGQEVTMRCQPILGHNTVFWYRQTMMQGLELLAYFRNRAPLDDSGMPKDRFSAEMPDATLATLKIQPSEPRDSAVYFCASGLVRRPRETGYTFGSGTRLTVV.

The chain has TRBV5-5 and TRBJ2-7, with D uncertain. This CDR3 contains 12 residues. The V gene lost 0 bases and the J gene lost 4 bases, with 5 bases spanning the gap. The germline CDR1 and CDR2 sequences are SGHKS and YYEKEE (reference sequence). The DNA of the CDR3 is TGTGCCAGCAGCTTGGCCCTATACGAGCAGTACTTC. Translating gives CASSLALYEQYF.

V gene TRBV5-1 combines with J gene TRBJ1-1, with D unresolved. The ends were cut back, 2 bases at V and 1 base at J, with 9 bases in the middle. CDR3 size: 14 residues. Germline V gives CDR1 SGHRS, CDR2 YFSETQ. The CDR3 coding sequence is TGCGCCAGCAGCTTAGAGGTCACGAACACTGAAGCTTTCTTT. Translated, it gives CASSLEVTNTEAFF.

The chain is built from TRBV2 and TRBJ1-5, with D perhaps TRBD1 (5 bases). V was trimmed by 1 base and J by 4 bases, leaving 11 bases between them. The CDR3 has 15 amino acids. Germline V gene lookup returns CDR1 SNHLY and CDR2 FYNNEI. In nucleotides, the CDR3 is TGTGCCAGCAGTGAAGGCGGGGCGGGGAATCAGCCCCAGCATTTT. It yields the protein CASSEGGAGNQPQHF.

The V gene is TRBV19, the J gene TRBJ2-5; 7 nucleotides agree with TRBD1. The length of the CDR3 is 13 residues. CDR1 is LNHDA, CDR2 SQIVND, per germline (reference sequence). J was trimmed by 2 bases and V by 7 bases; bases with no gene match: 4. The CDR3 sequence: CASIGQEQETQYF. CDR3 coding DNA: TGTGCCAGTATCGGACAGGAGCAAGAGACCCAGTACTTC.

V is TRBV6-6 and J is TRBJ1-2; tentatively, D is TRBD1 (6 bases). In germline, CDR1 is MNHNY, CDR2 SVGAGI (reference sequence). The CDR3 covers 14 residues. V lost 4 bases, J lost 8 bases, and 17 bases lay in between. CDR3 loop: CASSSNRENGGYTF. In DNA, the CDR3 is TGTGCCAGCAGTTCTAACAGGGAGAATGGGGGCTACACCTTC.

CDR3 in amino acids: CASSFISGGTTYEQYF. The CDR3 nucleotides read TGTGCCAGCAGCTTTATTAGCGGGGGGACGACCTACGAGCAGTACTTC. V usage is TRBV13 and J usage is TRBJ2-7, with TRBD2 identical over 10 bases. Looked up from germline, CDR1 is PRHDT and CDR2 is FYEKMQ (reference sequence). The length of the CDR3 is 16 residues. V shed 3 bases, J shed 2 bases, and the junction held 7 bases outside the gene matches.

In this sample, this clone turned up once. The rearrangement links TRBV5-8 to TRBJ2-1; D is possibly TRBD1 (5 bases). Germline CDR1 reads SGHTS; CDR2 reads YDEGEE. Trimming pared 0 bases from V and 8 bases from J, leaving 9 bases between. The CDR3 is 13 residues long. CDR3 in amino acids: CASSLEGYDEQFF. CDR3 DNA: TGTGCCAGCAGCTTGGAGGGGTACGATGAGCAGTTCTTC.

The CDR3 nucleotides read TGTGCCAGCAGCCGCAGGGGAGTCTCTGGAAACACCATATATTTT. Translation gives CASSRRGVSGNTIYF. The chain combines TRBV7-8 with TRBJ1-3, with a possible D match to TRBD1 (6 bases). V shed 5 bases and J shed 0 bases, with 11 bases lying between them. CDR3 length: 15 residues. Per the germline V gene, CDR1 is SGHVS and CDR2 is FQNEAQ.

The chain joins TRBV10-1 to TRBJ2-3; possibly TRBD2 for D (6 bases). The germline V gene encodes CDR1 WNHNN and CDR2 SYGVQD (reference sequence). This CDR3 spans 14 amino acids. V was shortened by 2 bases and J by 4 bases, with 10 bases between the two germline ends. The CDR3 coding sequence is TGCGCCAGCAGTGAGACGGAGGGCGCAGATACGCAGTATTTT. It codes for CASSETEGADTQYF.

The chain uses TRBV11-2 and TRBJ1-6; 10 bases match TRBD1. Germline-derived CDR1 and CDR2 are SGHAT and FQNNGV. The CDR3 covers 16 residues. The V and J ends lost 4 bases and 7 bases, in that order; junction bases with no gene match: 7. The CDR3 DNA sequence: TGTGCCAGCAGCTCCCGACAGGGGGCAGGGAATTCACCCCTCCACTTT. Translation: CASSSRQGAGNSPLHF.

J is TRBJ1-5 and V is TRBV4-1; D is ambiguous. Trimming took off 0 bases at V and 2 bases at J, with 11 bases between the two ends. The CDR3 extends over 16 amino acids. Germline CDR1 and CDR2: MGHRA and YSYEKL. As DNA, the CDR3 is TGCGCCAGCAGCCAAGATTGGCCCGGGGGCAATCAGCCCCAGCATTTT. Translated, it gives CASSQDWPGGNQPQHF.

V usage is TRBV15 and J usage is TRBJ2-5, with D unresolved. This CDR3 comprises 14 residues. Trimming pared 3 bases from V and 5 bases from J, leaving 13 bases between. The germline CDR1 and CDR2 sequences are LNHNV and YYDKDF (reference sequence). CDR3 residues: CATSRTGGLETQYF. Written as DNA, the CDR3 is TGTGCCACCAGCAGGACGGGTGGGTTGGAGACCCAGTACTTC.

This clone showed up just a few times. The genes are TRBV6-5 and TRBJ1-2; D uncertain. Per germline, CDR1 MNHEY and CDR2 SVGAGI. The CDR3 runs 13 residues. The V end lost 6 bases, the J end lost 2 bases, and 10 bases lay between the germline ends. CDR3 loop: CASRSYSNYGYTF. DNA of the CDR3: TGTGCCAGCAGATCCTACTCAAACTATGGCTACACCTTC.

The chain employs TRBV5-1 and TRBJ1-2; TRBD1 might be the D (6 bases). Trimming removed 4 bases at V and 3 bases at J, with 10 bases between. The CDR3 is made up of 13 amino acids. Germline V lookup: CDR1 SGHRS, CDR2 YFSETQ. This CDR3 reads CASSEQGDYGYTF. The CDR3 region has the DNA TGCGCCAGCAGCGAACAGGGCGACTATGGCTACACCTTC.

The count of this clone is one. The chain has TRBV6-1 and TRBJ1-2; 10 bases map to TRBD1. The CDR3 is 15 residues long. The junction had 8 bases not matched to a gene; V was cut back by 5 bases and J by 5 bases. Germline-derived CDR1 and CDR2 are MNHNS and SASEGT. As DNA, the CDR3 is TGTGCCAGCAGTTTAAGGACAGGGGGAACATATGGCTACACCTTC. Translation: CASSLRTGGTYGYTF.

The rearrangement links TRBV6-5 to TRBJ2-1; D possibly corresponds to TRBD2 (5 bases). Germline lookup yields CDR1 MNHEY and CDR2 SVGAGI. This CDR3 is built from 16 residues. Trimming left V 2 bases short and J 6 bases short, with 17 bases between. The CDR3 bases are TGTGCCAGCAGTTACCCAGATGCCCGGGGTTTCAATGAGCAGTTCTTC. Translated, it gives CASSYPDARGFNEQFF.